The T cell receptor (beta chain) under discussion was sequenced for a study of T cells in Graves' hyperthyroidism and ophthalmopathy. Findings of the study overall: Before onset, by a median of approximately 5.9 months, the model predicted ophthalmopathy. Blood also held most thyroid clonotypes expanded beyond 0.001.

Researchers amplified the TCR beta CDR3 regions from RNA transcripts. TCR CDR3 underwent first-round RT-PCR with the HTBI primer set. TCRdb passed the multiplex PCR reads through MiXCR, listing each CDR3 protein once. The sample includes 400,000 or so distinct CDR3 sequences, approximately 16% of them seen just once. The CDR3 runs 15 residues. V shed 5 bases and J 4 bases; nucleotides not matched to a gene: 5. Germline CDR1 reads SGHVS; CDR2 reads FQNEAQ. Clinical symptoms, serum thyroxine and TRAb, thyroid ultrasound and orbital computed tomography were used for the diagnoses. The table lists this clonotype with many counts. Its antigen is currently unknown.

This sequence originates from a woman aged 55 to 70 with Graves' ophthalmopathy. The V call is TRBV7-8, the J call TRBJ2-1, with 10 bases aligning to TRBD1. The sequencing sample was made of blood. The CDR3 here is CASSPGQGGYNEQFF. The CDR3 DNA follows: TGTGCCAGCAGCCCTGGACAGGGGGGATACAATGAGCAGTTCTTC.